Included here is one TCR beta chain sequence, with context. The data stem from a study of cytomegalovirus exposure and HLA in healthy donors. Primers included in the PCR were 60 Vbeta and 13 Jbeta primers. The method was immunoSEQ multiplex PCR; TCRdb's version includes in-frame clones alone and lacks a portion of them. The repertoire holds 100,000 to 150,000 clones, with approximately 82% as singletons. Germline V CDR1 and CDR2: MNHNS, SASEGT. The CDR3 is 13 amino acids. The V end was cut by 6 bases, the J end by 8 bases, with 16 bases between. What was sequenced was PBMCs. The chain recombines TRBV6-1 with TRBJ1-2, with a tentative D call TRBD1 (6 bases). The TCR sequence derives from a man aged 45 to 65 in good health and CMV-seronegative. The CDR3: CASRGTQLRGYTF. The CDR3, as DNA: TGTGCCAGCAGGGGGACACAGTTGCGAGGCTACACCTTC.